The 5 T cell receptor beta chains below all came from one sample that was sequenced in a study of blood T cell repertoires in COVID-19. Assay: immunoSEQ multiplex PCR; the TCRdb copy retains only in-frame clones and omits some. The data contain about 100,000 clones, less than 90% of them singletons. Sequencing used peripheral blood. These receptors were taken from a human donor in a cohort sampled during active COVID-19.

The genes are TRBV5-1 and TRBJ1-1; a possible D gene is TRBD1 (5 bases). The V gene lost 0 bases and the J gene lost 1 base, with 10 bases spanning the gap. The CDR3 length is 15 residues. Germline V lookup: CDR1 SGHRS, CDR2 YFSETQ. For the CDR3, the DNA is TGCGCCAGCAGCTTGGCTGCAGGGCCGAACACTGAAGCTTTCTTT. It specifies CASSLAAGPNTEAFF.

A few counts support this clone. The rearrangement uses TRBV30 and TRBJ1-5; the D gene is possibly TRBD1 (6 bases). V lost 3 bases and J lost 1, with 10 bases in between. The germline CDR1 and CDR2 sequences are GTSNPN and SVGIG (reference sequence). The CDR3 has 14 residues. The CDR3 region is CAWSRTASNQPQHF. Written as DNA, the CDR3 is TGTGCCTGGAGCCGGACAGCGAGCAATCAGCCCCAGCATTTT.

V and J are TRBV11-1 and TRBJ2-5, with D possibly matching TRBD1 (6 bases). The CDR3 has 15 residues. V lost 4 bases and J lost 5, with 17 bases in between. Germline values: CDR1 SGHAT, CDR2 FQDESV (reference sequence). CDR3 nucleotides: TGTGCCAGCAGCTATCAGCAGGGGAGTGGGGAGACCCAGTACTTC. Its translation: CASSYQQGSGETQYF.

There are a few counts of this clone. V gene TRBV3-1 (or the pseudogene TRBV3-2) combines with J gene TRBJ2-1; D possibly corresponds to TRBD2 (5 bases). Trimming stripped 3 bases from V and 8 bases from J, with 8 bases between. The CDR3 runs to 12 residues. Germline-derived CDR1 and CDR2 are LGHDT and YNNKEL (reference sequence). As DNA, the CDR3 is TGTGCCAGCAGCCATGGACTGGATGAGCAGTTCTTC. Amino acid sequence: CASSHGLDEQFF.

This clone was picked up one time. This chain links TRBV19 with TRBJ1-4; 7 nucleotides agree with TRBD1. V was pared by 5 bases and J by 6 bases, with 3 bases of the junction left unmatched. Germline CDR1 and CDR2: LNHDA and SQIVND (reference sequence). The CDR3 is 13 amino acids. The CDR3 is CASSVDRDEKLFF. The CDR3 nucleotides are TGTGCCAGTAGTGTTGACAGGGATGAAAAACTGTTTTTT.